The entry that follows covers one T cell receptor beta chain sequence. Antigen: not known. Arm-PCR with iRepertoire HTBI primers amplified the CDR3 regions for these TCR beta libraries. TCRdb passed the multiplex PCR reads through MiXCR, listing each CDR3 protein once. This sample has 400,000 or so distinct CDR3 sequences, with around a quarter found just once. This specimen comes from a study of regulatory T cells in long-lasting Graves disease. Study-level information: Persistence in Graves' disease required over 5 years of antithyroid drugs plus positive TSH receptor antibodies. The study's findings and limits: Persistent disease was characterized by preferential usage of TRBV28, TRBJ1-2 and TRBJ2-5.

This sample's time point: persistent/refractory GD, antithyroid drugs over 5 years with positive TRAb. Construction of the TCR library relied on RNA isolated from PBMCs. V was clipped by 3 bases and J by 0 bases, with 5 bases between them. Germline V CDR1 and CDR2: MNHEY, SMNVEV (reference sequence). The CDR3 is made up of 14 amino acids. Source: peripheral blood mononuclear cells (PBMCs), taken when the disease was refractory, from a patient treated with antithyroid drugs. The TCR originated in a female donor with Graves disease. The chain joins TRBV27 to TRBJ2-2, with D uncertain. The CDR3 DNA reads TGTGCCAGCAGTTTCTCCACGAACACCGGGGAGCTGTTTTTT. Amino acid sequence: CASSFSTNTGELFF.